The 28 T cell receptor beta chains below come from one sample, sequenced in a study of cytomegalovirus exposure and HLA in healthy donors. The primer mix had 60 Vbeta and 13 Jbeta primers. Sequencing used immunoSEQ multiplex PCR; TCRdb keeps in-frame clones, though not all of them. Of approximately 44,000 clones listed, more than 65% are singletons. The source material was PBMCs. These receptors came from a middle-aged man in good health and CMV-seronegative.

The rearrangement links TRBV28 to TRBJ2-6, with D tentatively TRBD1 (6 bases). The germline V gene encodes CDR1 MDHEN and CDR2 SYDVKM. V shed 6 bases and J shed 0 bases, with 15 bases lying between them. This CDR3 is 17 amino acids long. CDR3 in amino acids: CASRPIQGDSGANVLTF. Here the CDR3 DNA reads TGTGCCAGCAGACCCATACAGGGAGACTCTGGGGCCAACGTCCTGACTTTC.

The V call is TRBV11-2, the J call TRBJ2-2, with 7 bases identical to TRBD2. Germline CDR1 is SGHAT and CDR2 is FQNNGV. The length of the CDR3 is 14 residues. The ends lost 3 bases at V and 5 bases at J; junction bases unmatched: 3. CDR3 region: CASSLGGKTGELFF. The CDR3 DNA reads TGTGCCAGCAGCTTGGGAGGGAAAACCGGGGAGCTGTTTTTT.

J is TRBJ2-7 and V is TRBV9; D possibly corresponds to TRBD1 (6 bases). CDR3 length: 14 residues. V was trimmed by 4 bases and J by 1 base, leaving 12 bases between them. Per germline, CDR1 SGDLS and CDR2 YYNGEE. CDR3 amino acids: CASSFRGGSYEQYF. The DNA for the CDR3 is TGTGCCAGCAGCTTTAGAGGGGGATCCTACGAGCAGTACTTC.

The V and J genes are TRBV5-1 and TRBJ1-2; 7 bases line up with TRBD1. V shed 6 bases, J shed 6 bases, and the junction held 11 bases outside the gene matches. There are 14 residues in the CDR3. CDR1 SGHRS and CDR2 YFSETQ come from the germline V gene. The CDR3 bases are TGCGCCAGCACGCCCCGACAGGGCAGCCATGGCTACACCTTC. Encoded protein: CASTPRQGSHGYTF.

The rearrangement joins TRBV28 to TRBJ2-3, with 9 bases identical to TRBD1. CDR1 and CDR2 (germline): MDHEN, SYDVKM. The CDR3 is 15 amino acids. With V trimmed by 5 bases and J by 3 bases, 6 bases remained unmatched. Here the CDR3 reads CASSLYRGLTDTQYF. CDR3 nucleotides: TGTGCCAGCAGTCTCTACAGGGGGCTGACAGATACGCAGTATTTT.

The V call is TRBV6-1, the J call TRBJ2-1; the D gene is possibly TRBD1 (6 bases). Trimming stripped 1 base from V and 0 bases from J, with 10 bases between. The CDR3 length is 16 residues. Germline V gene sequence: CDR1 MNHNS, CDR2 SASEGT. In DNA, the CDR3 is TGTGCCAGCAGTGAAGACAGGGCGAGCTCCTACAATGAGCAGTTCTTC. It yields the protein CASSEDRASSYNEQFF.

This clone has a single count. A junction boundary mismatches the germline segment, possibly from a read error. The rearrangement links TRBV7-9 to TRBJ1-2, with D perhaps TRBD1 (5 bases). Germline V gene data show CDR1 as SEHNR and CDR2 as FQNEAQ (reference sequence). This CDR3 has 13 amino acids. In nucleotides, the CDR3 is TGTTCCAGCAACCCCCCCGGGACTCTGGACTACACCTTC. It specifies CSSNPPGTLDYTF.

This clone came up once. The junction shows a germline mismatch at one end, possibly a read error. V gene TRBV7-9 combines with J gene TRBJ2-1, with D possibly matching TRBD2 (6 bases). Germline CDR1 SEHNR, CDR2 FQNEAQ (reference sequence). The length of the CDR3 is 14 residues. DNA of the CDR3: TGTTCCAGCAGGTTCGGAGGGGCCGAGAATGAGCAGTTCTTC. Protein product: CSSRFGGAENEQFF.

V gene TRBV6-5 combines with J gene TRBJ2-5, with TRBD1 matching 9 bases. CDR3 length: 15 residues. V was pared by 6 bases and J by 5 bases, with 10 bases of the junction left unmatched. CDR1 is MNHEY and CDR2 is SVGAGI in the germline V gene. The CDR3 loop reads CASSPATGGRETQYF. The CDR3 DNA sequence: TGTGCCAGCAGCCCAGCAACAGGGGGCCGGGAGACCCAGTACTTC.

This clone was observed a few times. This rearrangement joins TRBV29-1 to TRBJ2-1; D is possibly TRBD1 (6 bases). This CDR3 has 12 residues. The germline gives CDR1 SQVTM, CDR2 ANQGSEA. V was clipped by 3 bases and J by 9 bases, with 12 bases between them. CDR3 in amino acids: CSVDRGYGEQFF. In DNA form, the CDR3 reads TGCAGCGTTGATAGGGGGTATGGTGAGCAGTTCTTC.

Comment on this clone: One end of the junction is discordant with germline, which a read error may explain. V usage is TRBV18 and J usage is TRBJ1-1; D is undetermined. Germline CDR1 KGHSH, CDR2 LQKENI. This CDR3 has 14 residues. The CDR3 DNA reads TGTGCCAGCTCACCAGCCCGGGAGAACATTGAAGCTTTCTTT. The encoded protein is CASSPARENIEAFF.

This clone was seen a single time. This sequence joins TRBV4-3 and TRBJ2-3; D call uncertain. The CDR3 covers 13 residues. Germline V gene data show CDR1 as LGHNA and CDR2 as YSLEER. Deletions cut 3 bases from V and 5 bases from J, with 9 bases between. This CDR3 reads CASSHIVGDTQYF. CDR3 DNA: TGCGCCAGCAGCCATATCGTCGGAGATACGCAGTATTTT.

J is TRBJ1-2 and V is TRBV5-1, with 7 bases identical to TRBD1. Trimming cost V 5 bases and J 4 bases; bases outside gene matches: 17. The CDR3 covers 17 residues. The germline V gene has CDR1 SGHRS and CDR2 YFSETQ. The CDR3 nucleotides are TGCGCCAGCAGTCAGATGGGGGCAGGGGGTGTCCTCTATGGCTACACCTTC. Translating gives CASSQMGAGGVLYGYTF. The full variable domain, rest sourced from reference TRBV5-1 and TRBJ1-2, is KAGVTQTPRYLIKTRGQQVTLSCSPISGHRSVSWYQQTPGQGLQFLFEYFSETQRNKGNFPGRFSGRQFSNSRSEMNVSTLELGDSALYLCASSQMGAGGVLYGYTFGSGTRLTVV.

The genes are TRBV5-5 and TRBJ1-6, with 10 bases aligning to TRBD1. The CDR3 length is 14 residues. The V gene's germline CDR1 is SGHKS and CDR2 YYEKEE (reference sequence). J was trimmed by 9 bases and V by 4 bases; bases with no gene match: 4. CDR3 sequence (DNA): TGTGCCAGCAGCCGGGACAGGGGACCTTCACCCCTCCACTTT. Protein product: CASSRDRGPSPLHF.

V is TRBV6-6 and J is TRBJ1-5; 8 positions agree with TRBD1. The CDR3 length is 14 residues. In germline, CDR1 is MNHNY, CDR2 SVGAGI (reference sequence). V lost 8 bases to trimming and J lost 11 bases; unmatched junction nucleotides: 14. CDR3 DNA: TGTGCCAGCCATACGGACAGGGAGGCTTGGACCCAGCATTTT. It encodes CASHTDREAWTQHF.

The chain joins TRBV19 to TRBJ1-2; 10 bases agree with TRBD1. The CDR3 is 16 amino acids. The junction had 11 bases not matched to a gene; V was cut back by 5 bases and J by 5 bases. Per germline, CDR1 LNHDA and CDR2 SQIVND (reference sequence). Here the CDR3 DNA reads TGTGCCAGTAGTCGGCACGGGGGGACAGGGGTGTATGGCTACACCTTC. Protein sequence: CASSRHGGTGVYGYTF.

This clone was seen only a few times. In DNA, the CDR3 is TGTGCCAGCTCACCCTCCCGGGACAGAACTAACTATGGCTACACCTTC. Translated, it gives CASSPSRDRTNYGYTF. The rearrangement links TRBV18 to TRBJ1-2; 7 nucleotides match TRBD1. The germline gives CDR1 KGHSH, CDR2 LQKENI. The CDR3 is made up of 16 amino acids. V lost 3 bases, J lost 0 bases, and 7 bases stayed unmatched.

The chain links TRBV28 to TRBJ1-1, with 7 bases matching TRBD1. CDR1 and CDR2 from the germline V gene are MDHEN and SYDVKM. Trimming removed 5 bases from V and 5 bases from J; junction bases left unmatched: 8. This CDR3 comprises 14 residues. In DNA form, the CDR3 reads TGTGCCAGCAGTCTCCAGACAGGGAGGACTGAAGCTTTCTTT. It translates to CASSLQTGRTEAFF.

This chain joins TRBV11-2 and TRBJ2-1; 10 bases line up with TRBD2. This CDR3 has 15 residues. The V and J ends lost 3 bases and 7 bases, in that order; junction bases with no gene match: 6. The V gene's germline CDR1 is SGHAT and CDR2 FQNNGV. Written as DNA, the CDR3 is TGTGCCAGCAGCTTGGGTAGCGGGAGGTTGAATGAGCAGTTCTTC. This translates into CASSLGSGRLNEQFF.

This clone was seen a handful of times. The chain joins TRBV5-4 to TRBJ2-5; TRBD1 matches at 9 bases. V was clipped by 4 bases and J by 7 bases; unmatched bases: 8. The CDR3 is made up of 14 amino acids. CDR1 and CDR2 from the germline V gene are SGHNT and YYREEE (reference sequence). CDR3 coding DNA: TGTGCCAGCAGCCCCGACAGGGGGAGGGGGACCCAGTACTTC. Protein: CASSPDRGRGTQYF.

This chain uses TRBV20-1 with TRBJ1-2; possibly TRBD1 for D (6 bases). The germline V and J ends were trimmed by 1 base and 9 bases, with 9 bases remaining between them. The germline V gene encodes CDR1 DFQATT and CDR2 SNEGSKA (reference sequence). The CDR3 totals 11 residues. CDR3 sequence (DNA): TGCAGTGCTAGAGCCAGGGGTAGCTACACCTTC. Translation: CSARARGSYTF.

The gene calls are TRBV7-9 and TRBJ1-1; D remains ambiguous. This CDR3 comprises 14 residues. Germline V CDR1 and CDR2: SEHNR, FQNEAQ (reference sequence). V lost 2 bases, J lost 4 bases, and 11 bases lay in between. The CDR3 bases are TGTGCCAGCAGCTTATACCAGGATAGCACTGAAGCTTTCTTT. It yields the protein CASSLYQDSTEAFF.

The chain has TRBV7-9 and TRBJ1-1; possible D gene TRBD1, 6 bases. The CDR3 spans 14 residues. Germline V gene lookup returns CDR1 SEHNR and CDR2 FQNEAQ (reference sequence). Trimming left V 5 bases short and J 2 bases short, with 12 bases between. The CDR3 region is CASSINRENTEAFF. The CDR3 region has the DNA TGTGCCAGCAGCATTAACAGGGAAAACACTGAAGCTTTCTTT.

The J gene is TRBJ1-1, the V gene TRBV7-2; maybe TRBD1 (5 bases). This CDR3 is built from 14 residues. Germline-derived CDR1 and CDR2 are SGHTA and FQGNSA. V dropped 1 base and J dropped 1 base, with 7 bases sitting between them. CDR3 region: CASSLVGGNTEAFF. CDR3 nucleotides: TGTGCCAGCAGCTTAGTGGGGGGGAACACTGAAGCTTTCTTT.

The chain links TRBV5-6 to TRBJ2-5, with 10 bases lining up with TRBD1. Losses at the gene ends were 7 bases for V and 5 bases for J; bases not matched to a gene: 11. CDR3 length equals 15 residues. Looked up from germline, CDR1 is SGHDT and CDR2 is YYEEEE. The CDR3 DNA sequence: TGTGCCAGCTTCAGCGTGGGACAGGGGTACGAGACCCAGTACTTC. Residues: CASFSVGQGYETQYF.

This chain connects TRBV18 to TRBJ1-5; D not resolved. CDR1 KGHSH and CDR2 LQKENI come from the germline V gene. V lost 2 bases and J lost 7, with 12 bases in between. The CDR3 spans 14 residues. The CDR3 reads CASSPDEGWQPQHF. The CDR3 DNA reads as TGTGCCAGCTCACCAGACGAGGGCTGGCAGCCCCAGCATTTT.

J is TRBJ2-2 and V is TRBV27; D unclear. Between the trimmed V and J ends, which lost 3 bases and 1 base, there was a span of 6 bases. The CDR3 contains 14 residues. The germline V gene encodes CDR1 MNHEY and CDR2 SMNVEV (reference sequence). The chain's CDR3 is CASSFRGNTGELFF. The CDR3 region has the DNA TGTGCCAGCAGTTTTCGAGGGAACACCGGGGAGCTGTTTTTT.

J is TRBJ1-3 and V is TRBV5-6; D gene ambiguous. CDR3 length: 15 amino acids. Germline V gene sequence: CDR1 SGHDT, CDR2 YYEEEE. Trimming stripped 1 base from V and 4 bases from J, with 12 bases between. CDR3 sequence reads: CASSLYAGGGNTIYF. The DNA for the CDR3 is TGTGCCAGCAGCTTGTATGCGGGAGGAGGAAACACCATATATTTT.